A selection of T cell receptor beta chains follows, all from one sample in a study of chemoradiotherapy in HPV16-positive cancers. TCRdb's table, derived via immunoSEQ multiplex PCR, lists solely in-frame clones and lacks some. The table lists tens of thousands of clones, approximately 88% of them singletons. Here the sequenced sample was blood, taken from a patient who underwent chemoradiotherapy. These receptors came from a human donor with HPV-associated anogenital cancer. The CDR3 runs from the conserved cysteine through the conserved F or W. D genes are given only for firm matches. A clone size is listed for some rows: how often the clone was seen (once, few, many), or a class if it is expanded.

clone size: .; V gene: TRBV18; D gene: .; CDR3 length: 15; J gene: TRBJ1-2; CDR3 protein: CASSPRAGESYGYTF; CDR3 DNA: TGTGCCAGCTCACCACGGGCAGGGGAGAGCTATGGCTACACCTTC
clone size: .; V gene: TRBV9; D gene: .; CDR3 length: 15; J gene: TRBJ2-7; CDR3 protein: CASSVEDHTAYEQYF; CDR3 DNA: TGTGCCAGCAGCGTAGAGGATCACACTGCCTACGAGCAGTACTTC
clone size: .; V gene: TRBV6-4; D gene: TRBD1; CDR3 length: 14; J gene: TRBJ1-2; CDR3 protein: CASSSGTGGFSYTF; CDR3 DNA: TGTGCCAGCAGTTCCGGGACAGGGGGCTTTAGCTACACCTTC
clone size: once; V gene: TRBV18; D gene: .; CDR3 length: 15; J gene: TRBJ1-1; CDR3 protein: CASSPKAGGGTEAFF; CDR3 DNA: TGTGCCAGCTCCCCGAAAGCCGGGGGGGGGACTGAAGCTTTCTTT
clone size: .; V gene: TRBV11-2; D gene: .; CDR3 length: 15; J gene: TRBJ1-1; CDR3 protein: CASSLIKGGNTEAFF; CDR3 DNA: TGTGCCAGCAGCTTGATCAAAGGGGGGAACACTGAAGCTTTCTTT
clone size: .; V gene: TRBV7-9; D gene: .; CDR3 length: 15; J gene: TRBJ2-3; CDR3 protein: CASSLDNGHTDTQYF; CDR3 DNA: TGTGCCAGCAGCTTAGATAACGGACACACAGATACGCAGTATTTT
clone size: .; V gene: TRBV30; D gene: .; CDR3 length: 16; J gene: TRBJ1-3; CDR3 protein: CAWSGVRTVSGNTIYF; CDR3 DNA: TGTGCCTGGAGCGGAGTTCGGACAGTCTCTGGAAACACCATATATTTT
clone size: .; V gene: TRBV7-9; D gene: .; CDR3 length: 16; J gene: TRBJ1-2; CDR3 protein: CASSLGTVTGVNGYTF; CDR3 DNA: TGTGCCAGCAGCTTAGGTACGGTGACAGGTGTAAATGGCTACACCTTC
clone size: once; V gene: TRBV5-1; D gene: .; CDR3 length: 16; J gene: TRBJ1-1; CDR3 protein: CASHPRGTAQNTEAFF; CDR3 DNA: TGCGCCAGCCACCCACGGGGAACGGCCCAGAACACTGAAGCTTTCTTT
clone size: .; V gene: TRBV25-1; D gene: .; CDR3 length: 14; J gene: TRBJ2-7; CDR3 protein: CASSEQDRTYEQYF; CDR3 DNA: TGTGCCAGCAGTGAACAAGACAGAACCTACGAGCAGTACTTC
clone size: .; V gene: TRBV7-9; D gene: .; CDR3 length: 14; J gene: TRBJ1-2; CDR3 protein: CASSPLDTRGGYTF; CDR3 DNA: TGTGCCAGCAGCCCATTGGACACCCGGGGAGGCTACACCTTC
clone size: .; V gene: TRBV27; D gene: .; CDR3 length: 14; J gene: TRBJ1-5; CDR3 protein: CASSTHPYNQPQHF; CDR3 DNA: TGTGCCAGCAGTACCCACCCTTACAATCAGCCCCAGCATTTT
clone size: .; V gene: TRBV7-3; D gene: .; CDR3 length: 15; J gene: TRBJ1-1; CDR3 protein: CASSLIAGTNTEAFF; CDR3 DNA: TGTGCCAGCAGCTTAATAGCAGGGACGAACACTGAAGCTTTCTTT
clone size: few; V gene: TRBV7-2; D gene: .; CDR3 length: 13; J gene: TRBJ1-2; CDR3 protein: CASSSGPSYGYTF; CDR3 DNA: TGTGCCAGCAGCTCTGGACCGAGCTATGGCTACACCTTC
clone size: .; V gene: TRBV2; D gene: .; CDR3 length: 13; J gene: TRBJ2-5; CDR3 protein: CASSGIREETQYF; CDR3 DNA: TGTGCCAGCAGTGGAATCAGGGAAGAGACCCAGTACTTC